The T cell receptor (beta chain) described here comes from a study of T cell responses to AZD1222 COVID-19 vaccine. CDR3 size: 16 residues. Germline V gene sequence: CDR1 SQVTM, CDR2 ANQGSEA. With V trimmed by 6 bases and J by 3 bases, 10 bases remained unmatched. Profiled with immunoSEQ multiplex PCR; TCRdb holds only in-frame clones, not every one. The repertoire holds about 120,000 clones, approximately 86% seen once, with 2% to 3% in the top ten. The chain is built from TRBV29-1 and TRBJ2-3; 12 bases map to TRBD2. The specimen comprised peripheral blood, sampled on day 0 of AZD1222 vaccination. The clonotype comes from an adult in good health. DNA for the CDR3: TGCAGCGTGGACTATCTAGCGGGAGGGTTTACAGATACGCAGTATTTT. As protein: CSVDYLAGGFTDTQYF.